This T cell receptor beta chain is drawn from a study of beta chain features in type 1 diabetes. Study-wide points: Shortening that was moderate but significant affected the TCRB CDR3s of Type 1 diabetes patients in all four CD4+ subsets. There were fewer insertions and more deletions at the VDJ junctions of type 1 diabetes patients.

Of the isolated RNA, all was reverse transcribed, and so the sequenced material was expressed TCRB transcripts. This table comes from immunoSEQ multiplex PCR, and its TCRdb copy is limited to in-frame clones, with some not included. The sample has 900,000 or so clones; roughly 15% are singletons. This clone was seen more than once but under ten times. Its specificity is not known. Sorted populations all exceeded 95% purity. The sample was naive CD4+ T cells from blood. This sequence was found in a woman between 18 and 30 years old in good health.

CDR3 DNA: TGTGCCAGCAGTCCTCAAGGACAGCCGGGCACAGATACGCAGTATTTT. Protein product: CASSPQGQPGTDTQYF. The J gene is TRBJ2-3, the V gene TRBV28; TRBD1 is a possible D gene (6 bases). CDR1 and CDR2 (germline): MDHEN, SYDVKM. V lost 5 bases, J lost 1 base, and 16 bases lay in between. The CDR3 runs to 16 residues.